The next 30 T cell receptor beta chains were all read from a single sample in a study of blood T cell repertoires in COVID-19 (dated by TCRdb to 2020 to 2021). Libraries were constructed by the immunoSEQ multiplex PCR assay. In its TCRdb copy, this immuneACCESS table keeps in-frame sequences only and misses some clones. Where compared with another copy, unresolved V genes explain less than half of these, and the others have no known cause. This sample has under 200,000 clones in its table, and approximately 90% of those were observed once. 6% to 7.5% of the sample is held by the ten biggest clonotypes. Material: peripheral blood. The receptors derive from an elderly woman in a cohort sampled during active or convalescent COVID-19.

This clone came up a few times. The chain couples TRBV4-1 to TRBJ1-5, with 9 bases aligning to TRBD1. With V trimmed by 0 bases and J by 3 bases, 3 bases remained unmatched. CDR1 and CDR2 (germline): MGHRA, YSYEKL. This CDR3 is built from 16 residues. In nucleotides, the CDR3 is TGCGCCAGCAGCCAAGAGGGACAGGGTCACAATCAGCCCCAGCATTTT. Amino acid sequence: CASSQEGQGHNQPQHF.

The rearrangement joins TRBV11-3 to TRBJ1-3, with D possibly TRBD1 on 5 matching bases. Trimming stripped 2 bases from V and 3 bases from J, with 20 bases between. The CDR3 covers 18 residues. Germline lookup yields CDR1 SGHNT and CDR2 YENEEA. DNA of the CDR3: TGTGCCAGCAGCTTACCGAGGTCCCGGAGGGGATTTGGAAACACCATATATTTT. It translates to CASSLPRSRRGFGNTIYF.

V and J are TRBV2 and TRBJ1-1, with 9 bases matching TRBD1. The V gene end was trimmed by 5 bases and the J gene end by 10 bases; junction bases not matched to a gene: 8. This CDR3 is 13 amino acids long. Germline CDR1 and CDR2: SNHLY and FYNNEI. CDR3 in DNA: TGTGCCAGCAGTTACAGGGGGCTAGACGTAGCTTTCTTT. Its translation: CASSYRGLDVAFF. The full variable domain, rest sourced from reference TRBV2 and TRBJ1-1, is EPEVTQTPSHQVTQMGQEVILRCVPISNHLYFYWYRQILGQKVEFLVSFYNNEISEKSEIFDDQFSVERPDGSNFTLKIRSTKLEDSAMYFCASSYRGLDVAFFGQGTRLTVV.

The chain joins TRBV5-1 to TRBJ1-4; TRBD1 matches 7 bases. J lost 7 bases, V lost 6 bases, and 9 bases had no gene match. The CDR3 length is 14 residues. CDR1 is SGHRS and CDR2 is YFSETQ in the germline V gene. The CDR3 DNA reads TGCGCCAGCAAGCAGGGGGACGGTGGTGAAAAACTGTTTTTT. As protein: CASKQGDGGEKLFF.

The chain carries TRBV9 and TRBJ2-5; D possibly corresponds to TRBD2 (6 bases). Trimming shortened V by 2 bases and J by 4 bases, and 15 bases separated the two germline ends. This CDR3 comprises 15 residues. Germline V gene sequence: CDR1 SGDLS, CDR2 YYNGEE. The DNA of the CDR3 is TGTGCCAGCAGCGTCACCCTGGGGGGAGTAGAGACCCAGTACTTC. Its protein product is CASSVTLGGVETQYF.

This clone appeared once. V is TRBV2 and J is TRBJ1-1, with D perhaps TRBD1 (5 bases). Trimming removed 0 bases at V and 3 bases at J, with 8 bases between. The CDR3 is 14 residues long. Germline V lookup: CDR1 SNHLY, CDR2 FYNNEI. The CDR3 is CASSEAGVDTEAFF. As DNA, the CDR3 is TGTGCCAGCAGTGAAGCAGGGGTGGACACTGAAGCTTTCTTT.

J is TRBJ2-5 and V is TRBV5-8; D may be TRBD2 (6 bases). This CDR3 contains 13 residues. Germline V gene data show CDR1 as SGHTS and CDR2 as YDEGEE. V lost 7 bases, J lost 4 bases, and 14 bases lay in between. CDR3 amino acids: CASSLGGTETQYF. CDR3 sequence (DNA): TGTGCCAGCTCTTTGGGGGGTACAGAGACCCAGTACTTC.

The V call is TRBV29-1, the J call TRBJ1-4; no clear D. This CDR3 is 12 amino acids long. Germline V lookup: CDR1 SQVTM, CDR2 ANQGSEA. The V end was cut by 7 bases, the J end by 6 bases, with 12 bases between. The CDR3 DNA reads as TGCAGCGCCCATGAGGCAGATGAAAAACTGTTTTTT. It specifies CSAHEADEKLFF.

V usage is TRBV18 and J usage is TRBJ1-2; TRBD1 is a possible D gene (5 bases). CDR1 KGHSH and CDR2 LQKENI come from the germline V gene. This CDR3 comprises 16 residues. V lost 2 bases and J 0 bases, leaving 13 bases between the germline ends. CDR3 protein: CASSPSTGLANYGYTF. For the CDR3, the DNA is TGTGCCAGCTCACCATCTACAGGTTTAGCTAACTATGGCTACACCTTC.

This chain links TRBV19 with TRBJ1-3; TRBD1 matches at 8 bases. The CDR3 consists of 15 residues. From germline, CDR1 is LNHDA and CDR2 SQIVND (reference sequence). V shed 7 bases and J 2 bases; nucleotides not matched to a gene: 7. The CDR3 coding sequence is TGTGCCAGTAACCTACAGGGGGGAGCTGGAAACACCATATATTTT. Translation gives CASNLQGGAGNTIYF.

The chain is built from TRBV7-2 and TRBJ2-5; 11 bases map to TRBD1. V trimming: 5 bases; J trimming: 7 bases; junction bases outside the gene matches: 6. CDR3 size: 14 residues. Germline V gene sequence: CDR1 SGHTA, CDR2 FQGNSA. The CDR3 nucleotides are TGTGCCAGCAGCAAGGACAGGGGGCAGGTGACCCAGTACTTC. Translation gives CASSKDRGQVTQYF.

The chain employs TRBV11-2 and TRBJ2-5; no reliable D call. CDR1 and CDR2 from the germline V gene are SGHAT and FQNNGV. The length of the CDR3 is 13 residues. V was trimmed by 2 bases and J by 2 bases, leaving 6 bases between them. The CDR3 DNA reads TGTGCCAGCAGCTTAACAGCTCAAGAGACCCAGTACTTC. Encoded protein: CASSLTAQETQYF.

The chain employs TRBV4-1 and TRBJ2-1, with a possible D match to TRBD2 (7 bases). V was trimmed by 9 bases and J by 6 bases, leaving 15 bases between them. Germline V gene lookup returns CDR1 MGHRA and CDR2 YSYEKL. This CDR3 contains 13 residues. DNA of the CDR3: TGCGCCAGTGTCGGGGGGCCCCTCAATGAGCAGTTCTTC. This gives the protein CASVGGPLNEQFF.

The chain recombines TRBV20-1 with TRBJ1-2; weak D call: TRBD1 (6 bases). This CDR3 comprises 16 residues. The germline V gene encodes CDR1 DFQATT and CDR2 SNEGSKA (reference sequence). Between the trimmed V and J ends, which lost 3 bases and 8 bases, there was a span of 25 bases. Here the CDR3 reads CSASIESRGWFGGYTF. The CDR3 bases are TGCAGTGCTAGTATAGAGAGCAGGGGCTGGTTCGGGGGCTACACCTTC.

The chain employs TRBV6-5 and TRBJ1-2; the match to TRBD1 covers 7 bases. Per the germline V gene, CDR1 is MNHEY and CDR2 is SVGAGI. The length of the CDR3 is 15 residues. After removal of 7 bases from V and 1 base from J, the junction contained 9 bases not matched to a gene. CDR3: CASNSGQMINYGYTF. CDR3 DNA sequence: TGTGCCAGCAACTCGGGACAGATGATTAACTATGGCTACACCTTC.

The chain recombines TRBV6-5 with TRBJ1-1, with D uncertain. Trimming took off 5 bases at V and 11 bases at J, with 18 bases between the two ends. This CDR3 spans 13 amino acids. Germline V gene data show CDR1 as MNHEY and CDR2 as SVGAGI. The CDR3 loop reads CASSPRSSEAAFF. The CDR3 nucleotides read TGTGCCAGCAGTCCACGGAGCAGTGAGGCGGCTTTCTTT.

This rearrangement joins TRBV9 to TRBJ2-2; 8 bases line up with TRBD1. V lost 2 bases, J lost 4 bases, and 4 bases stayed unmatched. CDR3 length equals 15 residues. Per germline, CDR1 SGDLS and CDR2 YYNGEE. CDR3 coding DNA: TGTGCCAGCAGCGTCTCCCAGGGGGCCACCGGGGAGCTGTTTTTT. This encodes CASSVSQGATGELFF.

This clone appeared once. The chain carries TRBV7-2 and TRBJ2-7; 9 bases align to TRBD2. The trim removed 1 base at V and 3 bases at J, leaving 4 bases unmatched. CDR3 length: 15 residues. The germline V gene encodes CDR1 SGHTA and CDR2 FQGNSA. The DNA for the CDR3 is TGTGCCAGCAGCTTAGTGGCGGGGGGGTTCTACGAGCAGTACTTC. The encoded protein is CASSLVAGGFYEQYF.

This chain uses TRBV7-2 with TRBJ2-7, with a possible D match to TRBD1 (5 bases). With 3 bases removed from V and 1 base from J, the gap between germline ends came to 16 bases. The CDR3 sequence is 16 residues long. Germline CDR1 is SGHTA and CDR2 is FQGNSA. The CDR3: CASSLGRGPLSYEQYF. The CDR3 DNA reads TGTGCCAGCAGCTTGGGTAGGGGCCCACTGTCCTACGAGCAGTACTTC.

The chain employs TRBV7-9 and TRBJ1-1, with 8 bases lining up with TRBD1. V lost 7 bases, J lost 1 base, and 11 bases stayed unmatched. The CDR3 contains 16 residues. CDR1 and CDR2 (germline): SEHNR, FQNEAQ (reference sequence). In DNA, the CDR3 is TGTGCCAGCACGGTTAGGGGGGGACAGGCGAACACTGAAGCTTTCTTT. Encoded protein: CASTVRGGQANTEAFF.

The genes are TRBV24-1 and TRBJ2-3; possibly TRBD1 for D (6 bases). Germline lookup yields CDR1 KGHDR and CDR2 SFDVKD. Trimming removed 4 bases at V and 0 bases at J, with 10 bases between. The CDR3 totals 15 residues. The CDR3 nucleotides are TGTGCCACCAGTGAAGCTAGGGGGAGCACAGATACGCAGTATTTT. Translation: CATSEARGSTDTQYF.

The chain combines TRBV11-3 with TRBJ1-5, with D possibly being TRBD1 (6 bases). There are 15 residues in the CDR3. Germline assignment: CDR1 SGHNT and CDR2 YENEEA. Between the trimmed V and J ends, which lost 5 bases and 5 bases, there was a span of 16 bases. CDR3: CASSTRGAWDQPQHF. CDR3 nucleotides: TGTGCCAGCAGCACACGGGGGGCTTGGGATCAGCCCCAGCATTTT.

V and J are TRBV28 and TRBJ1-3; 9 positions match TRBD1. V gave up 5 bases and J gave up 4 bases; unmatched junction bases: 9. Per the germline V gene, CDR1 is MDHEN and CDR2 is SYDVKM. This CDR3 is built from 16 residues. The CDR3 DNA sequence: TGTGCCAGCAGTCCGGGACAGGGAAAGTTAGGAAACACCATATATTTT. It translates to CASSPGQGKLGNTIYF. Together with reference TRBV28 and TRBJ1-3, the CDR3 gives the full variable domain: DVKVTQSSRYLVKRTGEKVFLECVQDMDHENMFWYRQDPGLGLRLIYFSYDVKMKEKGDIPEGYSVSREKKERFSLILESASTNQTSMYLCASSPGQGKLGNTIYFGEGSWLTVV.

The gene calls are TRBV12-3 or TRBV12-4 and TRBJ1-2; D remains ambiguous. V lost 5 bases to trimming and J lost 5 bases, with 9 bases between them. CDR3 length equals 12 residues. The CDR3 bases are TGTGCCAGCAGTAGCGGGGAATATGGCTACACCTTC. Its translation is CASSSGEYGYTF.

This chain links TRBV19 with TRBJ2-3, with 10 positions matching TRBD2. Germline V CDR1 and CDR2: LNHDA, SQIVND (reference sequence). This CDR3 contains 15 residues. The junction had 5 bases not matched to a gene; V was cut back by 3 bases and J by 5 bases. The CDR3 sequence is CASSMSSSGGDTQYF. The CDR3 DNA follows: TGTGCCAGTAGTATGTCGTCTAGCGGGGGAGATACGCAGTATTTT.

The chain joins TRBV9 to TRBJ2-3; 11 nucleotides agree with TRBD2. Germline values: CDR1 SGDLS, CDR2 YYNGEE. Trimming cost V 0 bases and J 4 bases; bases outside gene matches: 4. CDR3 length: 16 residues. The CDR3 region is CASSVGSGGAADTQYF. The CDR3 DNA is TGTGCCAGCAGCGTAGGTAGCGGGGGGGCAGCAGATACGCAGTATTTT.

The rearrangement joins TRBV2 to TRBJ1-4; D perhaps matches TRBD1 (5 bases). This CDR3 spans 12 amino acids. Trimming pared 7 bases from V and 4 bases from J, leaving 7 bases between. Germline V gives CDR1 SNHLY, CDR2 FYNNEI. The CDR3 DNA sequence: TGTGCCAGCACAGGGTTTAATGAAAAACTGTTTTTT. It yields the protein CASTGFNEKLFF.

The chain's CDR3 is CASLTAETTGSGNTIYF. CDR3 nucleotide sequence: TGTGCCAGCTTAACCGCAGAGACGACAGGATCTGGAAACACCATATATTTT. J is TRBJ1-3 and V is TRBV6-4; the D gene is possibly TRBD1 (6 bases). This CDR3 spans 17 amino acids. V lost 8 bases to trimming and J lost 1 base, with 21 bases between them. CDR1 is MRHNA and CDR2 is SNTAGT in the germline V gene.

This chain connects TRBV6-5 to TRBJ1-2; D is possibly TRBD1 (5 bases). The V end was cut by 1 base, the J end by 7 bases, with 13 bases between. Germline lookup yields CDR1 MNHEY and CDR2 SVGAGI. The CDR3 length is 14 residues. CDR3 nucleotide sequence: TGTGCCAGCAGTTACTTGCAGGGTACTGCTGGCTACACCTTC. This codes for CASSYLQGTAGYTF.

V gene TRBV2 combines with J gene TRBJ1-5; maybe TRBD1 (6 bases). V dropped 6 bases and J dropped 7 bases, with 25 bases sitting between them. Looked up from germline, CDR1 is SNHLY and CDR2 is FYNNEI. CDR3 length equals 17 residues. The CDR3, as DNA: TGTGCCAGCAGCAAGCTTGGGTCGGGAGGGGGAATCCAGCCCCAGCATTTT. Translating gives CASSKLGSGGGIQPQHF.